The rows below give T cell receptor beta chains drawn from one sample of a study of T-cell memory formation after mild COVID-19. TCRdb reprocessed the 5' RACE reads with MiXCR, giving one entry per CDR3 protein. Here the sample spans 58,000 or so distinct CDR3 sequences, 28% being singletons. The sample taken for sequencing was PBMCs or a T cell subset sorted from them (not recorded which). The receptors shown here come from a man aged 18 to 35 who had mild COVID-19 (a few samples of this study predate the infection). Cell type and time point are not known. The CDR3 runs from the conserved cysteine through the conserved F or W. Fields, in order: V gene, D gene, clone size, J gene, CDR3 protein, CDR3 DNA. The D gene is left open where the match is weak. Size values are once, few and many counts, or a class for expanded clones, and some rows have none.

TRBV27	.	few	TRBJ1-5	CASSFSAGGRQPQHF	TGTGCCAGCAGTTTTTCGGCGGGGGGACGACAGCCCCAGCATTTT
TRBV20-1	.	.	TRBJ2-5	CSAPPWSSKKETQYF	TGCAGTGCCCCCCCCTGGTCCTCAAAGAAAGAGACCCAGTACTTC
TRBV7-6	.	.	TRBJ1-1	CASSSGVNTEAFF	TGTGCCAGCAGCTCCGGGGTGAACACTGAAGCTTTCTTT
TRBV4-3	TRBD1	few	TRBJ1-4	CASSPSPGTEDEKLFF	TGCGCCAGCAGCCCCTCCCCCGGGACAGAGGACGAAAAACTGTTTTTT
TRBV29-1	TRBD2	.	TRBJ2-5	CSVDLTSGGESQETQYF	TGCAGCGTTGACCTGACTAGCGGGGGGGAGAGTCAAGAGACCCAGTACTTC
TRBV5-6	.	.	TRBJ2-5	CASSWRIQETQYF	TGTGCCAGCAGCTGGAGGATTCAAGAGACCCAGTACTTC
TRBV7-6	.	.	TRBJ1-2	CASSLGSLDVRGYTF	TGTGCCAGCAGCTTAGGATCCCTGGACGTCCGGGGCTACACCTTC
TRBV29-1	TRBD1	few	TRBJ1-1	CSVGDSPAFF	TGCAGCGTTGGGGACAGTCCCGCTTTCTTT
TRBV10-2	TRBD2	few	TRBJ2-3	CASSPRGGSTDTQYF	TGCGCCAGCTCCCCGCGGGGGGGTAGCACAGATACGCAGTATTTT
TRBV7-9	.	.	TRBJ1-2	CASISRGRALYGYTF	TGTGCCAGCATCTCCAGAGGGAGGGCCCTGTATGGCTACACCTTC
TRBV6-2/TRBV6-3	.	medium-sized	TRBJ2-2	CASIKSRRVGRTGELFF	TGTGCCAGCATCAAAAGCCGCCGGGTGGGGCGCACCGGGGAGCTGTTTTTT
TRBV4-3	TRBD2	.	TRBJ2-1	CASSQGWSGGLGEQFF	TGCGCCAGCAGCCAGGGATGGAGCGGGGGGTTGGGTGAGCAGTTCTTC
TRBV27	.	many	TRBJ2-7	CASSLSGEQYF	TGTGCCAGCAGTTTATCTGGGGAGCAGTACTTC
TRBV11-1	.	.	TRBJ2-7	CASSFGSHEQYF	TGTGCCAGCAGCTTCGGGAGCCACGAGCAGTACTTC
TRBV10-2	.	many	TRBJ1-1	CASSGGVNTEAFF	TGCGCCAGCAGTGGGGGAGTGAACACTGAAGCTTTCTTT
TRBV15	.	.	TRBJ1-4	CATSSHGGTGEKLFF	TGTGCCACCAGCAGCCATGGGGGTACAGGGGAAAAACTGTTTTTT
TRBV20-1	.	few	TRBJ2-5	CSALSWETKETQYF	TGCAGTGCTCTTTCTTGGGAAACTAAAGAGACCCAGTACTTC
TRBV6-5	.	.	TRBJ2-1	CASSYSTESSYNEQFF	TGTGCCAGCAGTTACTCGACGGAGAGCTCCTACAATGAGCAGTTCTTC
TRBV6-6	.	few	TRBJ2-2	CASSYSHTGELFF	TGTGCCAGCAGTTACTCACATACCGGGGAGCTGTTTTTT
TRBV7-2	TRBD2	few	TRBJ2-3	CASSSSVGGTDTQYF	TGTGCCAGCAGCTCCTCGGTGGGGGGGACAGATACGCAGTATTTT
TRBV7-9	.	few	TRBJ2-3	CASSRAAASSTDTQYF	TGTGCCAGCAGCCGTGCGGCAGCCTCTAGCACAGATACGCAGTATTTT
TRBV6-5	TRBD1	once	TRBJ1-4	CATSTGGLEKLFF	TGTGCCACTTCGACAGGGGGCCTCGAAAAACTGTTTTTT
TRBV4-1	TRBD2	few	TRBJ2-7	CASSQENGAGGSYEQYF	TGCGCCAGCAGCCAAGAGAACGGGGCGGGGGGCTCCTACGAGCAGTACTTC
TRBV28	.	.	TRBJ1-2	CASSLDGYTF	TGTGCCAGCAGTTTGGATGGCTACACCTTC